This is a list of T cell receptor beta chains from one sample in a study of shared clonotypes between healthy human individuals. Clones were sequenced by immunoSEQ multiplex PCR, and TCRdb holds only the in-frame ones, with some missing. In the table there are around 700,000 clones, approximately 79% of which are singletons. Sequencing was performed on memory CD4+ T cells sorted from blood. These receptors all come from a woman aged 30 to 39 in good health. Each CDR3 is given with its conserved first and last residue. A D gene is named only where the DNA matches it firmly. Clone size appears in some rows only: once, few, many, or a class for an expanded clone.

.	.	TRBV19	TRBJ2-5	TGTGCCAGTAGTATACGCGGCCAAGAGACCCAGTACTTC	CASSIRGQETQYF
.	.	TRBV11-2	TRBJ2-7	TGTGCCAGCAGCTTAGATCCCCTCGGTAGCCTGTCCTACGAGCAGTACTTC	CASSLDPLGSLSYEQYF
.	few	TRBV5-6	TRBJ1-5	TGTGCCAGCAGCTTCCAGGTGCGAGGAGCCCAGCATTTT	CASSFQVRGAQHF
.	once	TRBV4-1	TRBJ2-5	TGCGCCAGCAGCTCACCGGGCCTCGGCGGCGAGACCCAGTACTTC	CASSSPGLGGETQYF
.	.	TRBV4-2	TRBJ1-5	TGTGCCAGCAGCCAAGATGGAGGGGATGTAGGCAATCAGCCCCAGCATTTT	CASSQDGGDVGNQPQHF
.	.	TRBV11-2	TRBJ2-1	TGTGCCAGCAGCCCGCGGCAGACCCAACACAATGAGCAGTTCTTC	CASSPRQTQHNEQFF
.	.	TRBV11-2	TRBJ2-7	TGTGCCAGCAGCCCTCTAACGGTGAGCTCCTACGAGCAGTACTTC	CASSPLTVSSYEQYF
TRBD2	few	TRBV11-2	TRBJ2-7	TGTGCCAGCAGCGAAATTAAAAGTCAGCGGGGACTACGTGAGCAGTACTTC	CASSEIKSQRGLREQYF
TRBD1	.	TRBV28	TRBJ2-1	TGTGCCAGCAGTTTGAAGACAGGGTCTCAGTTCTTC	CASSLKTGSQFF
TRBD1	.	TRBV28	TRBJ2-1	TGTGCCAGCATTCGGCCGGACAGGGGAGGATACAATGAGCAGTTCTTC	CASIRPDRGGYNEQFF
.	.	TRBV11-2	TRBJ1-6	TGTGCCAGCAGCTTAGAAACCTATAATTCACCCCTCCACTTT	CASSLETYNSPLHF
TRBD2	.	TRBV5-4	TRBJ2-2	TGTGCCAGCAGCTTTACCCTAGCGGTGAACACCGGGGAGCTGTTTTTT	CASSFTLAVNTGELFF
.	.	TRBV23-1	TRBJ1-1	TGCGCCAGCAGTCATCACGGGTTGACTGAAGCTTTCTTT	CASSHHGLTEAFF
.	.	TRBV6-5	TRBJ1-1	TGTGCCAGCAGCCCAGGACGGTCGAACACTGAAGCTTTCTTT	CASSPGRSNTEAFF
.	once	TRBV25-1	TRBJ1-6	TGTGCCAGCCGAGCCGAGAATTCACCCCTCCACTTT	CASRAENSPLHF
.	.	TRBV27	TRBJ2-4	TGTGCCACATGGACAGACAAAAACATTCAGTACTTC	CATWTDKNIQYF
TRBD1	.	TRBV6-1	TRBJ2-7	TGTGCCAGCACCCCTGGACAGGCCCGATACGAGCAGTACTTC	CASTPGQARYEQYF
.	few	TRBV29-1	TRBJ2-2	TGCAGCCCGAGATACGCCGGGGAGCTGTTTTTT	CSPRYAGELFF
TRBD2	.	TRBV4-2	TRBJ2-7	TGTGCCAGCAGCTTGGGGTCTAGCGGACTTAAGGAGCAGTACTTC	CASSLGSSGLKEQYF
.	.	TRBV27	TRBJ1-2	TGTGCCAGCAGTATGGGCAGCCCCACCGGCTACACCTTC	CASSMGSPTGYTF
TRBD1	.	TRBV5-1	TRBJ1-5	TGCGCCAGCAGCCTGACAGGGGAAAGCAATCAGCCCCAGCATTTT	CASSLTGESNQPQHF
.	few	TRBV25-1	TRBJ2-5	TGTGCCAGCAGTCCCCTGACATCTACCCAAGAGACCCAGTACTTC	CASSPLTSTQETQYF